Listed below are T cell receptor beta chains from one sample, sequenced in a study of T cell changes during pregnancy in multiple sclerosis. Only in-frame clones appear in the TCRdb table, and some are missing; sequencing was by immunoSEQ multiplex PCR. The table has around 45,000 clones, approximately 92% seen once. This specimen was CD4+ T cells from peripheral blood mononuclear cells, taken before pregnancy. The receptors come from a female donor with multiple sclerosis, enrolled in a pregnancy study. Each CDR3 is given with its conserved first and last residue. Each record gives: V gene, D gene, J gene, CDR3 protein, CDR3 DNA. A D gene is named only where the DNA matches it firmly.

TRBV4-2	.	TRBJ1-5	CASSQAGGDQPQHF	TGTGCCAGCAGCCAAGCCGGAGGTGATCAGCCCCAGCATTTT
TRBV25-1	.	TRBJ2-3	CASSELDYPDTQYF	TGTGCCAGCAGTGAATTAGACTACCCCGATACGCAGTATTTT
TRBV28	TRBD1	TRBJ2-5	CASSLTGQAKETQYF	TGTGCCAGCAGTTTAACCGGACAGGCCAAAGAGACCCAGTACTTC
TRBV5-8	.	TRBJ2-1	CASSLLISAANNNEQFF	TGTGCCAGCAGCTTGTTAATCTCAGCGGCAAATAACAATGAGCAGTTCTTC
TRBV7-6	TRBD1	TRBJ2-5	CASSLGQGAQETQYF	TGTGCCAGCAGCTTAGGACAGGGGGCCCAAGAGACCCAGTACTTC
TRBV2	.	TRBJ2-7	CASSGTRPSEQYF	TGTGCCAGCAGTGGGACAAGACCCTCCGAGCAGTACTTC
TRBV28	TRBD1	TRBJ2-4	CASSFSTGTDMGNIQYF	TGTGCCAGCAGTTTTTCCACCGGGACAGACATGGGAAACATTCAGTACTTC
TRBV7-2	.	TRBJ2-3	CASSPERRETQYF	TGTGCCAGCAGCCCTGAGAGGCGGGAAACGCAGTATTTT
TRBV5-1	TRBD1	TRBJ2-7	CASSFDRDRAYEQYF	TGCGCCAGCAGCTTCGACCGGGACAGGGCCTACGAGCAGTACTTC
TRBV28	.	TRBJ1-2	CASRWGRANYGYTF	TGTGCCAGCAGATGGGGGCGAGCTAACTATGGCTACACCTTC
TRBV14	.	TRBJ1-4	CASSHLTVEKLFF	TGTGCCAGCAGCCACTTGACAGTCGAAAAACTGTTTTTT
TRBV7-9	TRBD2	TRBJ2-3	CASSLDKGASGVTDTQYF	TGTGCCAGCAGCTTAGATAAGGGTGCTAGCGGGGTCACAGATACGCAGTATTTT
TRBV6-6	TRBD2	TRBJ2-7	CASKFLAGEYEQYF	TGTGCCAGCAAGTTTTTAGCGGGGGAATACGAGCAGTACTTC
TRBV9	TRBD2	TRBJ2-1	CASSVGAAGGPGEQFF	TGTGCCAGCAGCGTAGGTGCAGCGGGAGGGCCAGGTGAGCAGTTCTTC
TRBV19	.	TRBJ1-5	CASSIVGQSAQPQHF	TGTGCCAGTAGTATAGTTGGGCAGAGTGCTCAGCCCCAGCATTTT
TRBV6-1	.	TRBJ1-3	CASSEYGNTIYF	TGTGCCAGCAGTGAATATGGAAACACCATATATTTT
TRBV7-2	TRBD2	TRBJ2-5	CASSWTSGAQETQYF	TGTGCCAGCAGCTGGACTAGCGGGGCCCAAGAGACCCAGTACTTC
TRBV11-2	.	TRBJ2-6	CASSSLRSGANVLTF	TGTGCCAGCAGCTCCCTGCGGTCTGGGGCCAACGTCCTGACTTTC
TRBV28	.	TRBJ1-2	CASSGPGERYGYTF	TGTGCCAGCAGTGGACCCGGGGAACGGTATGGCTACACCTTC
TRBV10-3	TRBD1	TRBJ1-2	CAIRDRVGNYGYTF	TGTGCCATCAGGGACAGGGTTGGCAACTATGGCTACACCTTC
TRBV5-1	.	TRBJ2-1	CASSFAARDEQFF	TGCGCCAGCAGCTTTGCGGCCCGGGATGAGCAGTTCTTC
TRBV7-2	TRBD1	TRBJ1-1	CASSLLTGGGTEAFF	TGTGCCAGCAGCTTATTAACAGGGGGGGGAACTGAAGCTTTCTTT